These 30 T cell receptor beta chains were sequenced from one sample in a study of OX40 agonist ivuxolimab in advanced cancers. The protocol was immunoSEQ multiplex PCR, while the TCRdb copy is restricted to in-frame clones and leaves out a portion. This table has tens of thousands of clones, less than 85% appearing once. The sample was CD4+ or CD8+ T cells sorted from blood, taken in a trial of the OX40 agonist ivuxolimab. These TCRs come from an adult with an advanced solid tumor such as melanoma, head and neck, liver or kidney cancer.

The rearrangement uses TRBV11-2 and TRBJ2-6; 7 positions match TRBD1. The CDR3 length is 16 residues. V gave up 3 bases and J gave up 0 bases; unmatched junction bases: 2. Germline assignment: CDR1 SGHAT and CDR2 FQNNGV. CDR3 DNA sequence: TGTGCCAGCAGCTTGGGACAGACCTCTGGGGCCAACGTCCTGACTTTC. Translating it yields CASSLGQTSGANVLTF. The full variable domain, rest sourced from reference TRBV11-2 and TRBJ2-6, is EAGVAQSPRYKIIEKRQSVAFWCNPISGHATLYWYQQILGQGPKLLIQFQNNGVVDDSQLPKDRFSAERLKGVDSTLKIQPAKLEDSAVYLCASSLGQTSGANVLTFGAGSRLTVL.

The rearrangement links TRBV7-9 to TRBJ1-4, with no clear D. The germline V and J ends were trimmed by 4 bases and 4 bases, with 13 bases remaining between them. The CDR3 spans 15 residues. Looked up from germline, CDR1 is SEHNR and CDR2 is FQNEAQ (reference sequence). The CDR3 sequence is CASSSGRIDNEKLFF. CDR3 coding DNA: TGTGCCAGCAGCTCCGGACGAATAGATAATGAAAAACTGTTTTTT.

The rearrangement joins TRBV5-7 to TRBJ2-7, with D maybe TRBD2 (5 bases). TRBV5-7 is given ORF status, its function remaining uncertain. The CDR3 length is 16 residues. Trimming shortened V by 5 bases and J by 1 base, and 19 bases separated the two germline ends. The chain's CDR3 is CASRTTRLRGSYEQYF. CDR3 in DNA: TGTGCCAGCAGAACTACTAGGCTCAGAGGGTCCTACGAGCAGTACTTC.

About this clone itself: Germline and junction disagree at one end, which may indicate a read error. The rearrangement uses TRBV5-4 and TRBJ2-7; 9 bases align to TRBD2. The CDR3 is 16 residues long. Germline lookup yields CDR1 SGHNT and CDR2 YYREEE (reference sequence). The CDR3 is CASSLKGTSSSYERYF. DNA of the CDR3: TGTGCCAGCAGCTTAAAAGGGACTAGCAGTTCCTACGAGCGGTACTTC.

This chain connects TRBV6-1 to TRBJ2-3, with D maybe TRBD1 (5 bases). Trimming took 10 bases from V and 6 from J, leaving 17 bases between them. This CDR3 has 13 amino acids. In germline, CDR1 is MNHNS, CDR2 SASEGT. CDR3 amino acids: CATAGQDWDTQYF. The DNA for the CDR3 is TGTGCCACCGCAGGGCAGGATTGGGATACGCAGTATTTT.

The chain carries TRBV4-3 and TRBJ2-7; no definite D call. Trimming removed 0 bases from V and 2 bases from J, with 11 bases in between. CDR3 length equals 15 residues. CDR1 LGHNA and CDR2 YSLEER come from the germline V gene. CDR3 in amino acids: CASSQDLMTTYEQYF. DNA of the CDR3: TGCGCCAGCAGCCAAGATCTTATGACAACCTACGAGCAGTACTTC.

This CDR3 is CASRPLLAANYGYTF. In nucleotides, the CDR3 is TGTGCCAGCAGACCCCTTCTGGCAGCTAACTATGGCTACACCTTC. The chain carries TRBV2 and TRBJ1-2; D gene ambiguous. The CDR3 consists of 15 residues. CDR1 and CDR2 (germline): SNHLY, FYNNEI. V was clipped by 6 bases and J by 0 bases, with 14 bases between them.

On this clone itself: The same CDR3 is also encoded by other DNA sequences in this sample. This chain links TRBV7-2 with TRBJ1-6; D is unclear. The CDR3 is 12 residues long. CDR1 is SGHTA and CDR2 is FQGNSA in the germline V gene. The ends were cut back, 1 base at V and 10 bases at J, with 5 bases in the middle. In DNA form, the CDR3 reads TGTGCCAGCAGCTTAGAACGGTCACCCCTCCACTTT. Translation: CASSLERSPLHF. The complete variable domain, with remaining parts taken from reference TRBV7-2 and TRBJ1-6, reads GAGVSQSPSNKVTEKGKDVELRCDPISGHTALYWYRQSLGQGLEFLIYFQGNSAPDKSGLPSDRFSAERTGGSVSTLTIQRTQQEDSAVYLCASSLERSPLHFGNGTRLTVT.

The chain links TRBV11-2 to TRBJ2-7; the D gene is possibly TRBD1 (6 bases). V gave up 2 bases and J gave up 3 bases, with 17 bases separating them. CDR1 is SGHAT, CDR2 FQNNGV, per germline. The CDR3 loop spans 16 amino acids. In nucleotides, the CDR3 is TGTGCCAGCAGCTTACGTCCAAGGGGGACGGACTACGAGCAGTACTTC. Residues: CASSLRPRGTDYEQYF.

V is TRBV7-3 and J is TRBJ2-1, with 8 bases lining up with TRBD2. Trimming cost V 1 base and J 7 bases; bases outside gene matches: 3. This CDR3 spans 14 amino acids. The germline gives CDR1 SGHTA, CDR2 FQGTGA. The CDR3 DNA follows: TGTGCCAGCAGCTTAAATAGCGGGGCAAATGAGCAGTTCTTC. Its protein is CASSLNSGANEQFF.

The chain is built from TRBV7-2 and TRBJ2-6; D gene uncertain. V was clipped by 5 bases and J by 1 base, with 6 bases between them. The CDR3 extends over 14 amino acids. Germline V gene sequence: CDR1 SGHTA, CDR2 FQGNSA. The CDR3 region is CASSVVSGANVLTF. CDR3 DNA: TGTGCCAGCAGCGTCGTGTCTGGGGCCAACGTCCTGACTTTC.

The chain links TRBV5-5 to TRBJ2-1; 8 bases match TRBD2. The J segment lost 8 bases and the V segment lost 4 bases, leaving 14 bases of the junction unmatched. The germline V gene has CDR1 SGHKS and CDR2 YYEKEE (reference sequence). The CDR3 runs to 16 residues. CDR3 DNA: TGTGCCAGCAGCCTGGGGACTAGGCAATTTGAGCATGAGCAGTTCTTC. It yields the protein CASSLGTRQFEHEQFF.

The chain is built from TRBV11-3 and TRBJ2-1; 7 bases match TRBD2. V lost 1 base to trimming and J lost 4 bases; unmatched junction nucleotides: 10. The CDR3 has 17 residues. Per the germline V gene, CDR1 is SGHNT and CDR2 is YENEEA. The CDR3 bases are TGTGCCAGCAGCTTAGCGGGGGACTACTCCCCATACAATGAGCAGTTCTTC. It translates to CASSLAGDYSPYNEQFF.

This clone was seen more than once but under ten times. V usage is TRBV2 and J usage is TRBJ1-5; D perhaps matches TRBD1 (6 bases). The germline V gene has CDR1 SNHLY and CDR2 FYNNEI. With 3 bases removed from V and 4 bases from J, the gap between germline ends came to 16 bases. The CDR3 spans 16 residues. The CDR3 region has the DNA TGTGCCAGCAGTGATAGGGGGGGCAAGGGGAATCAGCCCCAGCATTTT. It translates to CASSDRGGKGNQPQHF.

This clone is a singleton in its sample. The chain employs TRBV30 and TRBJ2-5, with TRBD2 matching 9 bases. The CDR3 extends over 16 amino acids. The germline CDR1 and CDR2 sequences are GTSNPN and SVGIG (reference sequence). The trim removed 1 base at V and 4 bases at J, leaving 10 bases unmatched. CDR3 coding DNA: TGTGCCTGGAGTGCCCCGGTGGCGGGGGGGCGAGAGACCCAGTACTTC. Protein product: CAWSAPVAGGRETQYF.

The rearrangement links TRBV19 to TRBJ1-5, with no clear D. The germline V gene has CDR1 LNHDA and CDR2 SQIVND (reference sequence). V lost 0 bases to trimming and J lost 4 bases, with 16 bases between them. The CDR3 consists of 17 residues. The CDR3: CASSIDSVSRWNQPQHF. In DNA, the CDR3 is TGTGCCAGTAGTATAGATTCGGTATCCAGGTGGAATCAGCCCCAGCATTTT.

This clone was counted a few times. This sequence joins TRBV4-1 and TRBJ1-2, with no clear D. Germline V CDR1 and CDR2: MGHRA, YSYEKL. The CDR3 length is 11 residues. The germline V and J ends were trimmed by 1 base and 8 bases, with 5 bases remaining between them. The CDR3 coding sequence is TGCGCCAGCAGCCAAGTGTCAGGCTACACCTTC. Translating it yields CASSQVSGYTF.

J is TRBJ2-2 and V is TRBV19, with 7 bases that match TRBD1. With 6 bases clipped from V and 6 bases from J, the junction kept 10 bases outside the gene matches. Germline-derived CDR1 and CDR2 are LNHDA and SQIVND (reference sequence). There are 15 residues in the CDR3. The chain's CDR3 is CASRFEGQQSGELFF. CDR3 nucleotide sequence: TGTGCCAGTAGGTTTGAGGGACAGCAATCCGGGGAGCTGTTTTTT.

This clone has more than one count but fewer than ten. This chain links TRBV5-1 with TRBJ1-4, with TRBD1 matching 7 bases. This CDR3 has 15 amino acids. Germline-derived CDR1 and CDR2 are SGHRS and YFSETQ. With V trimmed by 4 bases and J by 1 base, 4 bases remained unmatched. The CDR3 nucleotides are TGCGCCAGCAGCGAGGGGGCAGTAACTAATGAAAAACTGTTTTTT. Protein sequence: CASSEGAVTNEKLFF.

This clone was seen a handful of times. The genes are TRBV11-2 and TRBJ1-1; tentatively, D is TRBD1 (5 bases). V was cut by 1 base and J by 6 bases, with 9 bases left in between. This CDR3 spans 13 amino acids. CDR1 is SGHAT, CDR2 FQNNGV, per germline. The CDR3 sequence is CASSLGRVAEAFF. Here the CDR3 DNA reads TGTGCCAGCAGCTTAGGCAGGGTAGCTGAAGCTTTCTTT.

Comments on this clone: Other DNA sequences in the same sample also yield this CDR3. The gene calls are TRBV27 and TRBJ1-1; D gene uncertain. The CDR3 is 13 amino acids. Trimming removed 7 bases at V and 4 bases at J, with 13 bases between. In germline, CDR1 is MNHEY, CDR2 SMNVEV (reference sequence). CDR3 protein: CASTAGVATEAFF. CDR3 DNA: TGTGCCAGCACCGCAGGAGTGGCCACTGAAGCTTTCTTT.

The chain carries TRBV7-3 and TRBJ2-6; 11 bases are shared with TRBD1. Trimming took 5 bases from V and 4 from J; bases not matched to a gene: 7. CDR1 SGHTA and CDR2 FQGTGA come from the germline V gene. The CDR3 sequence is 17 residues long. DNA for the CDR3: TGTGCCAGCAGCCGGACAGGGGGCGCGGCCGGGGCCAACGTCCTGACTTTC. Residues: CASSRTGGAAGANVLTF.

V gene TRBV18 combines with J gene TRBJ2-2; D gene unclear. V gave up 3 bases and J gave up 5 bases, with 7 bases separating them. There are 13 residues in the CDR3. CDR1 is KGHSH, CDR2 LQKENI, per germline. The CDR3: CASSPTFTGELFF. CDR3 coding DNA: TGTGCCAGCTCACCGACGTTTACCGGGGAGCTGTTTTTT.

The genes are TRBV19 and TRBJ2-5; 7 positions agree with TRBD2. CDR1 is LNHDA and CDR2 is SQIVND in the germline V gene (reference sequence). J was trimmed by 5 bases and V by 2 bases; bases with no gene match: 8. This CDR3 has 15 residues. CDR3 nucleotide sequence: TGTGCCAGTAGTATATGGGGGGGATCCGGGGAGACCCAGTACTTC. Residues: CASSIWGGSGETQYF.

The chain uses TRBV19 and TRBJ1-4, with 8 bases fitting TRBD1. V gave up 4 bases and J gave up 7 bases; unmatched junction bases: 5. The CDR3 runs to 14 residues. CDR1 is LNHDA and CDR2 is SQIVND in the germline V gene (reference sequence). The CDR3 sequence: CASSTMTGAEKLFF. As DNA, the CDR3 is TGTGCCAGTAGTACTATGACAGGGGCTGAAAAACTGTTTTTT. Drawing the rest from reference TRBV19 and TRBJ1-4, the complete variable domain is DGGITQSPKYLFRKEGQNVTLSCEQNLNHDAMYWYRQDPGQGLRLIYYSQIVNDFQKGDIAEGYSVSREKKESFPLTVTSAQKNPTAFYLCASSTMTGAEKLFFGSGTQLSVL.

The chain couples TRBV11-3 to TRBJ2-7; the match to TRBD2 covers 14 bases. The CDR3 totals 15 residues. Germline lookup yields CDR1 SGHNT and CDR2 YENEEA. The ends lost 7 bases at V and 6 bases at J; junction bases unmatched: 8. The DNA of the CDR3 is TGTGCCAGCACCGACACGGGACTAGCGGGAGCCGAGCAGTACTTC. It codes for CASTDTGLAGAEQYF.

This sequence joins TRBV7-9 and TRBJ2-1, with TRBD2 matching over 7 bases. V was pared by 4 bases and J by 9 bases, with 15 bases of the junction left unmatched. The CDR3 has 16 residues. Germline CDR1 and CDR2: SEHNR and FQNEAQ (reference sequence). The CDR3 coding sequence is TGTGCCAGCAGCTGGATCCCCGGACTAGAAGTAAGTGAGCAGTTCTTC. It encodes CASSWIPGLEVSEQFF.

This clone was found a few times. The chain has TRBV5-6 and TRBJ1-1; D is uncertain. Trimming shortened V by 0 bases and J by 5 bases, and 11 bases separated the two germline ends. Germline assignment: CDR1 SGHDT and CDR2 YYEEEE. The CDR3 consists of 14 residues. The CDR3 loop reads CASSLGRRRTEAFF. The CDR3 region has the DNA TGTGCCAGCAGCTTGGGGCGGCGGAGGACTGAAGCTTTCTTT.

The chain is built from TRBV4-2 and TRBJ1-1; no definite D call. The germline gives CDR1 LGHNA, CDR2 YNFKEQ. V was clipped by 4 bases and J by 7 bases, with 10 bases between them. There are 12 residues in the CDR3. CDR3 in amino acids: CASSLSDSEAFF. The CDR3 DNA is TGTGCCAGCAGCCTTTCTGATAGTGAAGCTTTCTTT.

CDR3 sequence (DNA): TGTGCCAGTAGTATAGCGGGGACCGAAGCTTTCTTT. It specifies CASSIAGTEAFF. The V call is TRBV19, the J call TRBJ1-1; weak D call: TRBD1 (5 bases). The CDR3 sequence is 12 residues long. Germline values: CDR1 LNHDA, CDR2 SQIVND (reference sequence). V was shortened by 1 base and J by 8 bases, with 8 bases between the two germline ends.